The 4 T cell receptor beta chains presented below share a single source sample, sequenced in a study of T cells in Graves' hyperthyroidism and ophthalmopathy. TCR beta CDR3 regions were amplified from RNA. The TCR CDR3 was amplified in a first-round RT-PCR using the HTBI primer set. One entry per CDR3 protein results from TCRdb running MiXCR on the multiplex PCR reads. The sample has a few hundred thousand distinct CDR3 sequences, around a sixth seen once. Sequenced input: blood. The source is a woman aged 45-65 years with Graves' hyperthyroidism.

V and J are TRBV5-1 and TRBJ1-2; 8 bases match TRBD1. The CDR3 length is 15 residues. V was clipped by 4 bases and J by 3 bases; unmatched bases: 8. The germline CDR1 and CDR2 sequences are SGHRS and YFSETQ. The CDR3 sequence: CASSHPSGGDYGYTF. CDR3 bases: TGCGCCAGCAGCCATCCGTCAGGGGGCGACTATGGCTACACCTTC.

This clonotype was observed at least ten times. J is TRBJ2-2 and V is TRBV20-1; TRBD2 might be the D (5 bases). V shed 0 bases and J shed 0 bases, with 11 bases lying between them. CDR1 and CDR2 from the germline V gene are DFQATT and SNEGSKA (reference sequence). The CDR3 spans 16 residues. CDR3 nucleotide sequence: TGCAGTGCTAGAGAAATGGGAGTGGCGAACACCGGGGAGCTGTTTTTT. This encodes CSAREMGVANTGELFF.

This clonotype was seen more than once but under ten times. The V call is TRBV29-1, the J call TRBJ2-1; 9 bases match TRBD1. This CDR3 region has 13 residues. V shed 8 bases, J shed 8 bases, and the junction held 10 bases outside the gene matches. In germline, CDR1 is SQVTM, CDR2 ANQGSEA. The CDR3 sequence: CSFRGDRVDEQFF. The CDR3 nucleotides are TGCAGCTTCCGTGGGGACAGGGTGGATGAGCAGTTCTTC.

This clonotype was seen repeatedly, ten times or more. This chain joins TRBV12-3 or TRBV12-4 and TRBJ2-1; TRBD2 matches at 10 bases. There are 15 residues in the CDR3. After removal of 5 bases from V and 6 bases from J, the junction contained 7 bases not matched to a gene. Written as DNA, the CDR3 is TGTGCCAGCAGTCCTGGACTAGCGGCCCGCAATGAGCAGTTCTTC. Amino acid sequence: CASSPGLAARNEQFF.